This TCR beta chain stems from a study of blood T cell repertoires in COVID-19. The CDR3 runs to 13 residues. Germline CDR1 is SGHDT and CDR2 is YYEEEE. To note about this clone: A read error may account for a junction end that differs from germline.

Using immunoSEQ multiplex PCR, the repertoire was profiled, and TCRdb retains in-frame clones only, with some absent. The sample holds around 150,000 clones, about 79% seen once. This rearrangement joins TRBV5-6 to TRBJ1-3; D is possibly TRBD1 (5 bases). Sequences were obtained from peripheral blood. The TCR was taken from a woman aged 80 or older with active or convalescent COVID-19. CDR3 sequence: CAGSRGAGNTIYF. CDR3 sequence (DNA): TGTGCCGGCAGCCGGGGGGCTGGAAACACCATATATTTT. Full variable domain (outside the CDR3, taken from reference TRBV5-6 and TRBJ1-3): DAGVTQSPTHLIKTRGQQVTLRCSPKSGHDTVSWYQQALGQGPQFIFQYYEEEERQRGNFPDRFSGHQFPNYSSELNVNALLLGDSALYLCAGSRGAGNTIYFGEGSWLTVV.